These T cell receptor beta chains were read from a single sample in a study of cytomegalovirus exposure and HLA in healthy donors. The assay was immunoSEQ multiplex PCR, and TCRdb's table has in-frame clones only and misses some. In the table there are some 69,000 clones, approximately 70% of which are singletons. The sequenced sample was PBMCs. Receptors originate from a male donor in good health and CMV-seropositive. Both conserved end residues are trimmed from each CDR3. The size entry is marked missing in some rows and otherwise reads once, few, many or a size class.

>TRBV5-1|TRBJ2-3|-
ASSPQADTDTQY
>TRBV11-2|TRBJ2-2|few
ASSRAGRTGELF
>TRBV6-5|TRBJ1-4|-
ASSYGGKANEKLF
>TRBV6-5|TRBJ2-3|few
ASSFGGGGDTQY
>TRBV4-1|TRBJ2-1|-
ASSLQPRAGGPNEQF
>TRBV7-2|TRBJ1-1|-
ASSPQTGVDTEAF
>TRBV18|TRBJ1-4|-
ASSAGGPEKLF
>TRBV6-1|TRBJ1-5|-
ASSPLQGVGQPQH
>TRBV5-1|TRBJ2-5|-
ASSLGQRGRETQY
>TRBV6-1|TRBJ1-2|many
ASNPMTGGGYGYT
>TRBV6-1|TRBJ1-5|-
ASSERDNQPQH
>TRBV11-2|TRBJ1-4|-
ASSTQGVRTNEKLF
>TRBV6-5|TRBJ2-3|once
ASSTREGLDTQY
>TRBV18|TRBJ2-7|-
ASSQTSGRAASEQY
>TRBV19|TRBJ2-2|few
AMRGGHTGELF
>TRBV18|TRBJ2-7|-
ASSPPGGWSYEQY
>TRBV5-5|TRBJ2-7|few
ASSLAPSGYEQY
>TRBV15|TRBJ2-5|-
ATSRDRGLGQETQY
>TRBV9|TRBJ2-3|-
ASSPLGLAGSDTQY
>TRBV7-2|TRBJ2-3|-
ASSFSLAGAADTQY
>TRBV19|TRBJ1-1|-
ASSSIPGQRNTEAF
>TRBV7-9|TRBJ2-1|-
ASSLWRSSYNEQF
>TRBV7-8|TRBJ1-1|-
ASSAQGGLMNTEAF
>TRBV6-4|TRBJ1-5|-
ASSDRDRGRSNQPQH
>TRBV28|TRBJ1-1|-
ASRAGDPEAF
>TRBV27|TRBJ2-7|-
ASSASGHSYYEQY
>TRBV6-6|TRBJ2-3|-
ATNKVGVSQTDTQY
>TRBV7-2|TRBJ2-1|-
ASRSGLAGGKSSYNEQF
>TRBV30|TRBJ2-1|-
AWSASGSSYNEQF
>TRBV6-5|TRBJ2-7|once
ASRGGTSGNYEQY
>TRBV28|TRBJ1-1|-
ASSPLTVLNTEAF
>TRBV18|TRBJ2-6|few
ASSPLPGANVLT
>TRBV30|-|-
AWSRPGTGTYEQY
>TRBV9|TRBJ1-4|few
ASSIHATNEKLF
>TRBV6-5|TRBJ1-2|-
ASSPAGVGYT
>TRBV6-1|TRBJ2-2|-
ASSVLFANTGELF
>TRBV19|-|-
ASSIVRGGSYEQY
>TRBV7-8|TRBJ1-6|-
ASSRSSYNSPLH
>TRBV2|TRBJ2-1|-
ASSPSSGRGYNEQF
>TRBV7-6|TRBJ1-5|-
ASTNLCPRGASQPQH
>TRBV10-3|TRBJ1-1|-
AISDGGTGLITEAF
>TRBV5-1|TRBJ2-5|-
ASSQPGGEETQY
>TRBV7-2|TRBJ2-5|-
ASSRQGLLQETQY
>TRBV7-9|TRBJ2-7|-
ASSPDRSSYEQY
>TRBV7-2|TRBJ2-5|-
ASSLAGQQETQY
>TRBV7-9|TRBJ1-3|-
ASSLTGPHSGNTIY
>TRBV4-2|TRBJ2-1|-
ASSQSGTRGGNEQF
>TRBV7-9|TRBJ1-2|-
ASSGSRSYGYT
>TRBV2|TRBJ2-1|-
ATESGGFYNEQF
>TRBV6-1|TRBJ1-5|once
ASMDWDQPQH
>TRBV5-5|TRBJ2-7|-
ASSLRWGLDPYEQY